Listed here are 21 T cell receptor beta chains from one sample, sequenced in a study of T cells after yellow fever vaccination. From the 5' RACE reads, TCRdb called clonotypes with MiXCR, one entry per CDR3 protein. The table records some 600,000 distinct CDR3 sequences, 17% of them present only once. Source: PBMCs, taken around 5 days after the first yellow fever vaccination. The receptor source for this set is a young man who received the YFV17D yellow fever vaccine.

This clonotype was detected a few times. The rearrangement links TRBV6-2 or TRBV6-3 to TRBJ2-3; the match to TRBD1 covers 10 bases. From germline, CDR1 is MNHEY and CDR2 SVGEGT. V gave up 8 bases and J gave up 4 bases; unmatched junction bases: 6. This CDR3 is built from 14 residues. The CDR3 nucleotides are TGTGCCAGCGCGGGACAGGGGTGGTCAGATACGCAGTATTTT. Protein: CASAGQGWSDTQYF.

The CDR3 reads CSAKGQNYGYTF. The CDR3 DNA reads TGCAGTGCTAAGGGACAGAACTATGGCTACACCTTC. The rearrangement uses TRBV20-1 and TRBJ1-2; 7 bases are a match to TRBD1. The ends lost 4 bases at V and 2 bases at J; junction bases unmatched: 1. The length of the CDR3 is 12 residues. Germline lookup yields CDR1 DFQATT and CDR2 SNEGSKA (reference sequence).

This clonotype was observed a handful of times. The genes are TRBV20-1 and TRBJ2-5; no clear D. The CDR3 contains 17 residues. V was pared by 0 bases and J by 1 base, with 18 bases between. Per germline, CDR1 DFQATT and CDR2 SNEGSKA (reference sequence). The CDR3 region has the DNA TGCAGTGCTAGAGATAGGCCAGCTTACTTACTCCAAGAGACCCAGTACTTC. Its protein is CSARDRPAYLLQETQYF.

There are a few counts of this clonotype. The chain joins TRBV7-2 to TRBJ2-7, with TRBD2 as a possible D gene (7 bases). The CDR3 extends over 14 amino acids. CDR1 SGHTA and CDR2 FQGNSA come from the germline V gene. V was trimmed by 4 bases and J by 4 bases, leaving 14 bases between them. Here the CDR3 DNA reads TGTGCCAGCAGCTCTAGAGGGGGGGTTTACGAGCAGTACTTC. It encodes CASSSRGGVYEQYF.

The chain uses TRBV4-1 and TRBJ1-5; D perhaps matches TRBD1 (5 bases). This CDR3 contains 18 residues. Germline CDR1 reads MGHRA; CDR2 reads YSYEKL. The ends were cut back, 3 bases at V and 6 bases at J, with 24 bases in the middle. The CDR3 sequence is CASSHPQGTTTPSQPQHF. The CDR3 bases are TGCGCCAGCAGCCACCCTCAGGGCACGACTACCCCTAGTCAGCCCCAGCATTTT.

This clonotype was recorded once. V usage is TRBV7-9 and J usage is TRBJ2-3, with D unclear. The germline V gene encodes CDR1 SEHNR and CDR2 FQNEAQ (reference sequence). There are 14 residues in the CDR3. Trimming left V 5 bases short and J 1 base short, with 10 bases between. This chain's CDR3 is CASSPPAGTDTQYF. CDR3 DNA sequence: TGTGCCAGCAGCCCACCGGCTGGCACAGATACGCAGTATTTT.

In this sample, this clonotype turned up many times. J is TRBJ1-2 and V is TRBV4-2; TRBD1 is a possible D gene (6 bases). V was trimmed by 0 bases and J by 4 bases, leaving 21 bases between them. The CDR3 has 18 amino acids. The germline gives CDR1 LGHNA, CDR2 YNFKEQ. In nucleotides, the CDR3 is TGTGCCAGCAGCCAAGATCTTATAGGGCAGGGGATTCGCTATGGCTACACCTTC. Translated: CASSQDLIGQGIRYGYTF.

This clonotype has a handful of counts. This chain uses TRBV7-3 with TRBJ2-1, with a tentative D call TRBD1 (5 bases). V lost 0 bases and J lost 6, with 15 bases in between. Germline CDR1 is SGHTA and CDR2 is FQGTGA. The length of the CDR3 is 16 residues. The CDR3 DNA follows: TGTGCCAGCAGCTTAACCCCGGGCAGACAGTTCAATGAGCAGTTCTTC. Its protein is CASSLTPGRQFNEQFF.

This rearrangement joins TRBV18 to TRBJ2-3; D call uncertain. The length of the CDR3 is 12 residues. In germline, CDR1 is KGHSH, CDR2 LQKENI. The V gene lost 8 bases and the J gene lost 4 bases, with 10 bases spanning the gap. The CDR3 DNA reads as TGTGCCAGCAAACTTAGCCCAGATACGCAGTATTTT. Its translation is CASKLSPDTQYF. Full variable domain (missing parts from reference TRBV18 and TRBJ2-3): NAGVMQNPRHLVRRRGQEARLRCSPMKGHSHVYWYRQLPEEGLKFMVYLQKENIIDESGMPKERFSAEFPKEGPSILRIQQVVRGDSAAYFCASKLSPDTQYFGPGTRLTVL.

This clonotype occurred many times. The V call is TRBV5-1, the J call TRBJ2-3; 14 nucleotides match TRBD2. The CDR3 length is 17 residues. CDR1 and CDR2 from the germline V gene are SGHRS and YFSETQ. Unmatched junction bases numbered 7, after V lost 5 bases and J lost 2 bases. CDR3 protein: CASSFGLAGGYTDTQYF. The CDR3 nucleotides are TGCGCCAGCAGTTTCGGACTAGCGGGGGGTTACACAGATACGCAGTATTTT.

This clonotype came up many times. The chain couples TRBV4-2 to TRBJ1-4; perhaps TRBD1 as D (5 bases). This CDR3 spans 16 amino acids. Germline V gene sequence: CDR1 LGHNA, CDR2 YNFKEQ. V was trimmed by 0 bases and J by 5 bases, leaving 13 bases between them. This CDR3 reads CASSQDRRGGNEKLFF. The CDR3 DNA follows: TGTGCCAGCAGCCAAGATCGGAGGGGAGGGAATGAAAAACTGTTTTTT.

This clonotype appeared once. This is likely a read error, given that the CDR3 carries no conserved phenylalanine or tryptophan at its end. The chain has TRBV7-2 and TRBJ2-5; unclear D gene. Germline lookup yields CDR1 SGHTA and CDR2 FQGNSA. Trimming removed 4 bases from V and 1 base from J, with 7 bases in between. This CDR3 is built from 13 residues. DNA for the CDR3: TGTGCCAGCAGCTCGACGGCCCAAGAGACCCAGTACCTC. It encodes CASSSTAQETQYL.

This clonotype has at least ten counts. The chain recombines TRBV7-2 with TRBJ2-5; TRBD1 aligns across 8 bases. Germline lookup yields CDR1 SGHTA and CDR2 FQGNSA. The CDR3 covers 14 residues. Losses at the gene ends were 4 bases for V and 4 bases for J; bases not matched to a gene: 5. In nucleotides, the CDR3 is TGTGCCAGCAGCTCGAGGACAGGGCTAGAGACCCAGTACTTC. Amino acid sequence: CASSSRTGLETQYF. Complete variable domain (other parts from reference TRBV7-2 and TRBJ2-5): GAGVSQSPSNKVTEKGKDVELRCDPISGHTALYWYRQSLGQGLEFLIYFQGNSAPDKSGLPSDRFSAERTGGSVSTLTIQRTQQEDSAVYLCASSSRTGLETQYFGPGTRLLVL.

The table lists this clonotype with a few counts. The chain is built from TRBV29-1 and TRBJ2-2; 9 bases are a match to TRBD2. CDR1 and CDR2 from the germline V gene are SQVTM and ANQGSEA. V was pared by 6 bases and J by 1 base, with 6 bases of the junction left unmatched. CDR3 length: 15 amino acids. CDR3 amino acids: CSVTGTSWNTGELFF. CDR3 DNA sequence: TGCAGCGTAACCGGGACTAGCTGGAACACCGGGGAGCTGTTTTTT.

This clonotype has a handful of counts. The gene calls are TRBV6-5 and TRBJ1-1; D not resolved. There are 16 residues in the CDR3. The V end lost 3 bases, the J end lost 1 base, and 15 bases lay between the germline ends. The V gene's germline CDR1 is MNHEY and CDR2 SVGAGI. CDR3 bases: TGTGCCAGCAGTTATCCCCGTGCTGGAGGGAACACTGAAGCTTTCTTT. It encodes CASSYPRAGGNTEAFF.

This clonotype was seen repeatedly, ten times or more. CDR3 nucleotides: TGCAGCGTTGAGTCCGGTAGGGGGTACCAAGAGACCCAGTACTTC. This encodes CSVESGRGYQETQYF. V is TRBV29-1 and J is TRBJ2-5; weak D call: TRBD1 (6 bases). CDR1 and CDR2 from the germline V gene are SQVTM and ANQGSEA. CDR3 length: 15 residues. The V end was cut by 3 bases, the J end by 0 bases, with 14 bases between.

This clonotype came up a few times. The chain has TRBV6-1 and TRBJ2-1; 13 nucleotides align to TRBD2. V shed 5 bases, J shed 5 bases, and the junction held 6 bases outside the gene matches. The CDR3 contains 16 residues. The germline V gene has CDR1 MNHNS and CDR2 SASEGT. CDR3 loop: CASSPRLAGGNNEQFF. The CDR3 DNA reads TGTGCCAGCAGTCCCCGACTAGCGGGGGGCAACAATGAGCAGTTCTTC.

The sample holds a few counts of this clonotype. The rearrangement joins TRBV29-1 to TRBJ2-1; D gene ambiguous. From germline, CDR1 is SQVTM and CDR2 ANQGSEA. V was shortened by 6 bases and J by 0 bases, with 9 bases between the two germline ends. The CDR3 is made up of 13 amino acids. The CDR3 sequence: CSVHRSSYNEQFF. Here the CDR3 DNA reads TGCAGCGTGCATAGGAGCTCCTACAATGAGCAGTTCTTC.

V is TRBV27 and J is TRBJ2-1, with 11 bases aligning to TRBD2. This CDR3 spans 15 amino acids. Trimming at V came to 3 bases and at J to 5 bases, leaving 3 bases not matched to a gene. The germline gives CDR1 MNHEY, CDR2 SMNVEV (reference sequence). CDR3 coding DNA: TGTGCCAGCAGTTTCACTAGCGGGGGTCACAATGAGCAGTTCTTC. The encoded protein is CASSFTSGGHNEQFF.

This clonotype was observed at least ten times. This sequence joins TRBV5-1 and TRBJ2-7; D uncertain. V lost 0 bases and J lost 0, with 4 bases in between. In germline, CDR1 is SGHRS, CDR2 YFSETQ. The CDR3 has 13 residues. The CDR3 sequence: CASSLDNSYEQYF. The DNA for the CDR3 is TGCGCCAGCAGCTTGGATAACTCCTACGAGCAGTACTTC.

The sample holds one count of this clonotype. The junction shows a germline mismatch at one end, possibly a read error. CDR3 region: CASSVEDTEAFF. Written as DNA, the CDR3 is TGTGCCAGCAGTGTAGAGGACACTGAAGCTTTCTTT. The rearrangement links TRBV9 to TRBJ1-1; D remains unclear. This CDR3 contains 12 residues. Germline CDR1 SGDLS, CDR2 YYNGEE. Full variable domain (rest looked up from reference TRBV9 and TRBJ1-1): DSGVTQTPKHLITATGQRVTLRCSPRSGDLSVYWYQQSLDQGLQFLIQYYNGEERAKGNILERFSAQQFPDLHSELNLSSLELGDSALYFCASSVEDTEAFFGQGTRLTVV.